The clone carrying this T cell receptor beta chain came up many times. What it recognizes is unknown. The data were obtained in a study of neurological immune-mediated disorders. General observations from the study: The greatest TCR clonal expansion occurred in HTLV-1-associated myelopathy and the least in multiple sclerosis, which fell below healthy controls.

Each CDR3 protein is one row after TCRdb ran MiXCR on the 5' RACE reads. Of tens of thousands of distinct CDR3 sequences in the sample, approximately 7.2% were seen once. V dropped 5 bases and J dropped 5; count of bases not matched to a gene: 8. The CDR3 has 14 amino acids. The sequenced sample was CD4+ T cells from blood. The clonotype was recovered from a man between 45 and 60 years old in good health. The chain uses TRBV12-3 or TRBV12-4 and TRBJ1-1; 7 bases agree with TRBD1. CDR3 sequence reads: CASSKDRAGTEAFF. CDR3 nucleotide sequence: TGTGCCAGCAGTAAAGACAGGGCGGGTACTGAAGCTTTCTTT.